One sample yielded the 8 T cell receptor beta chains listed below, sequenced in a study of spatial heterogeneity in lung cancer. Time point here: sample taken at primary tumor resection. Frozen PBMC, nontumor lung or tumor provided whole RNA, which was sequenced unsorted. MiXCR, run by TCRdb on the 5' RACE reads, gives a single entry per CDR3 protein. The sample includes over 25,000 distinct CDR3 sequences, approximately 8.4% seen only once; the top ten take around 36%. This sample comprised PBMCs, obtained at surgery. The receptor source for this set is a female donor with early-stage non-small cell lung cancer.

The chain has TRBV6-5 and TRBJ2-3, with 14 bases aligning to TRBD2. Germline assignment: CDR1 MNHEY and CDR2 SVGAGI. The CDR3 has 15 amino acids. V gave up 4 bases and J gave up 8 bases; unmatched junction bases: 5. CDR3 DNA: TGTGCCAGCAGTTTTAGGACTAGCGGGGGGAGTACGCAGTATTTT. Encoded protein: CASSFRTSGGSTQYF.

The chain employs TRBV27 and TRBJ1-2; a possible D gene is TRBD1 (5 bases). CDR1 and CDR2 from the germline V gene are MNHEY and SMNVEV (reference sequence). The CDR3 loop spans 14 amino acids. V was pared by 4 bases and J by 8 bases, with 17 bases between. Here the CDR3 reads CASSSVLGGTGYTF. The DNA for the CDR3 is TGTGCCAGCAGTTCCGTTTTGGGGGGAACAGGCTACACCTTC.

This clonotype was observed at least ten times. The chain employs TRBV18 and TRBJ2-5; TRBD1 is a possible D gene (6 bases). V was cut by 8 bases and J by 3 bases, with 10 bases left in between. CDR3 size: 12 residues. From germline, CDR1 is KGHSH and CDR2 LQKENI. The DNA for the CDR3 is TGTGCCAGCGGAAACAGGGAAGAGACCCAGTACTTC. Its protein is CASGNREETQYF. Using reference TRBV18 and TRBJ2-5 for the parts outside the CDR3, the full variable domain is NAGVMQNPRHLVRRRGQEARLRCSPMKGHSHVYWYRQLPEEGLKFMVYLQKENIIDESGMPKERFSAEFPKEGPSILRIQQVVRGDSAAYFCASGNREETQYFGPGTRLLVL.

This clonotype was counted ten times or more. The rearrangement joins TRBV2 to TRBJ2-1; TRBD2 aligns across 12 bases. The CDR3 has 15 residues. The V gene end was trimmed by 1 base and the J gene end by 6 bases; junction bases not matched to a gene: 1. Germline V gene sequence: CDR1 SNHLY, CDR2 FYNNEI. The CDR3 DNA follows: TGTGCCAGCAGTGAAGAGGGACTAGCGGGCAATGAGCAGTTCTTC. Translation: CASSEEGLAGNEQFF.

This rearrangement joins TRBV14 to TRBJ1-1, with D possibly being TRBD1 (5 bases). The CDR3 consists of 15 residues. Germline V lookup: CDR1 SGHDN, CDR2 FVKESK. Trimming took off 2 bases at V and 1 base at J, with 11 bases between the two ends. Here the CDR3 reads CASSQNRRENTEAFF. DNA of the CDR3: TGTGCCAGCAGCCAAAACAGGCGAGAGAACACTGAAGCTTTCTTT.

This clonotype has a count of ten or more. The genes are TRBV20-1 and TRBJ2-7; the D gene is possibly TRBD1 (6 bases). In germline, CDR1 is DFQATT, CDR2 SNEGSKA (reference sequence). The CDR3 loop spans 16 amino acids. The V and J ends lost 3 bases and 1 base respectively, with 19 bases between them. The CDR3 sequence is CSASEPGVSSSYEQYF. The CDR3 DNA follows: TGCAGTGCTAGCGAACCAGGGGTTTCATCATCCTACGAGCAGTACTTC.

This clonotype was found many times. The chain links TRBV5-1 to TRBJ2-5, with 8 positions matching TRBD2. The CDR3 runs 13 residues. Germline values: CDR1 SGHRS, CDR2 YFSETQ. V was pared by 2 bases and J by 5 bases, with 2 bases of the junction left unmatched. The CDR3 here is CASSFTSGETQYF. CDR3 sequence (DNA): TGCGCCAGCAGCTTTACTAGCGGTGAGACCCAGTACTTC.

J is TRBJ2-1 and V is TRBV23-1, with 10 positions matching TRBD2. TRBV23-1 carries the ORF label, with uncertain function. Trimming cost V 5 bases and J 8 bases; bases outside gene matches: 12. CDR3 length: 16 residues. The CDR3 here is CASSECPGLAFDEQFF. The CDR3 bases are TGCGCCAGCAGTGAATGTCCGGGACTAGCGTTTGATGAGCAGTTCTTC.